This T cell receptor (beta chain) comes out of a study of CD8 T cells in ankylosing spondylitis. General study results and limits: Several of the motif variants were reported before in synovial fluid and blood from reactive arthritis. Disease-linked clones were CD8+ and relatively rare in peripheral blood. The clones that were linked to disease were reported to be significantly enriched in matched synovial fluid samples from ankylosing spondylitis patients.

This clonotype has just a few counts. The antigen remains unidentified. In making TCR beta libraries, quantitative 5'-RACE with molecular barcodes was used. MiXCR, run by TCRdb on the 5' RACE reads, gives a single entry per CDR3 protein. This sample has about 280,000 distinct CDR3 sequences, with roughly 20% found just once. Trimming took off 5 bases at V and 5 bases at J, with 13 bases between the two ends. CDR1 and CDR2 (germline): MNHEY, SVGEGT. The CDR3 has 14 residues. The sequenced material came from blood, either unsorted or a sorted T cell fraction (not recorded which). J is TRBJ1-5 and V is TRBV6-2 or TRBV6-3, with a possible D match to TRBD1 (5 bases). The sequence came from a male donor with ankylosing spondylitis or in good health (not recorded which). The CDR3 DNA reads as TGTGCCAGCAGTGGGTCCGGGGGTTATCAGCCCCAGCATTTT. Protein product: CASSGSGGYQPQHF.